The clone carrying this T cell receptor (beta chain) was seen more than once but under ten times. Antigen unknown. This specimen comes from a study of early T cells in non-severe SARS-CoV-2 infection. For the study at large: Sequencing input comprised bulk RNA from unsorted whole blood; chain pairing was not available. Study results and caveats: A preference for anti-spike CD8 responses marked VDJdb matching, which missed private and CD4 specificities.

cDNA molecules, individually, were tagged with unique molecular identifiers. TCRdb reprocessed the 5' RACE reads via MiXCR and lists one record per CDR3 protein. In the table there are roughly 64,000 distinct CDR3 sequences, roughly 9% of which are singletons. With 1 base removed from V and 7 bases from J, the gap between germline ends came to 9 bases. Germline loops: CDR1 DFQATT, CDR2 SNEGSKA (reference sequence). The CDR3 spans 12 residues. The rearrangement joins TRBV20-1 to TRBJ2-3, with D unclear. This clonotype was sampled from an adult who was a healthcare worker with PCR-confirmed SARS-CoV-2 infection or an uninfected control (not recorded which). The sequencing used whole blood, collected at baseline. The CDR3 here is CSARGPPNTQYF. CDR3 DNA: TGCAGTGCTAGAGGCCCGCCGAATACGCAGTATTTT.